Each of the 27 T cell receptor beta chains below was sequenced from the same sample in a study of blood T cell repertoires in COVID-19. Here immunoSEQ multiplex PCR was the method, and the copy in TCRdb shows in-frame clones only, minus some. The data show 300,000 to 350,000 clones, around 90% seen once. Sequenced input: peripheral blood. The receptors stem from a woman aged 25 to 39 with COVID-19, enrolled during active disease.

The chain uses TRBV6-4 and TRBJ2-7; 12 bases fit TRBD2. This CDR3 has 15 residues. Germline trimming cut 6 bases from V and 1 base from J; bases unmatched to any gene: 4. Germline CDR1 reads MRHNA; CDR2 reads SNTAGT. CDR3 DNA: TGTGCCAGCAGCAAGACTAGCGGGAGTTCCTACGAGCAGTACTTC. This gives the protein CASSKTSGSSYEQYF.

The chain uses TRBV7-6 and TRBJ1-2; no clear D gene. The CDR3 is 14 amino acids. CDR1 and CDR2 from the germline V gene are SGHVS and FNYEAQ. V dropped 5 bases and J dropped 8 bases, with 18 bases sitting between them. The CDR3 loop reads CASSPRGGYRGYTF. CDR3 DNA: TGTGCCAGCAGCCCCAGAGGAGGGTATAGAGGCTACACCTTC.

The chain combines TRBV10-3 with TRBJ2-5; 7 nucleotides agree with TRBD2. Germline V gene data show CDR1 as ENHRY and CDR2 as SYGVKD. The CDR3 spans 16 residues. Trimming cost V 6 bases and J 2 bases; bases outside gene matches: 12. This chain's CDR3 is CAISSTGGPKQETQYF. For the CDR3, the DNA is TGTGCCATCAGCTCGACGGGGGGACCGAAGCAAGAGACCCAGTACTTC.

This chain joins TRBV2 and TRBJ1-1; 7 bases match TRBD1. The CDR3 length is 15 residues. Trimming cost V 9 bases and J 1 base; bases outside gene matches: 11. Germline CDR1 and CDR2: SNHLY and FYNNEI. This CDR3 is CARRPAQGRNTEAFF. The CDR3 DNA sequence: TGTGCCAGGAGACCAGCACAGGGGAGGAACACTGAAGCTTTCTTT.

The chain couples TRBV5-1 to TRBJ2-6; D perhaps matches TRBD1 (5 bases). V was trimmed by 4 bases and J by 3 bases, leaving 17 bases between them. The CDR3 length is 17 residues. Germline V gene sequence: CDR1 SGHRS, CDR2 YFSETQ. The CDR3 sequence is CASSPTGAASGANVLTF. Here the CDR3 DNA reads TGCGCCAGCAGCCCGACTGGGGCCGCGAGTGGGGCCAACGTCCTGACTTTC.

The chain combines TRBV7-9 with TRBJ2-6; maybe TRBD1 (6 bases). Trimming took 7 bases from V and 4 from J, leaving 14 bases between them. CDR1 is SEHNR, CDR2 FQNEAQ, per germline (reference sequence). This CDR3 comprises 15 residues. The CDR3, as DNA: TGTGCCAGCAATCTAGGGGGTGCCGGGGCCAACGTCCTGACTTTC. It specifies CASNLGGAGANVLTF.

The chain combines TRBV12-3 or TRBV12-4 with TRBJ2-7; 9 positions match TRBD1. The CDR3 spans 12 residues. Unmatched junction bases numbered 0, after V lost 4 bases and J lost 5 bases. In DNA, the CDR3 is TGTGCCAGCAGTTGGACAGGGGACGAGCAGTACTTC. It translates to CASSWTGDEQYF.

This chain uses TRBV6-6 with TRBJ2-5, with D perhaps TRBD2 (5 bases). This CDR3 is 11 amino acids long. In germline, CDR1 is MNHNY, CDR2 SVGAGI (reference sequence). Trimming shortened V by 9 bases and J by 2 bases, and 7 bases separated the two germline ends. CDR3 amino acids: CASSEQETQYF. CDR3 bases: TGTGCCAGTAGCGAACAAGAGACCCAGTACTTC.

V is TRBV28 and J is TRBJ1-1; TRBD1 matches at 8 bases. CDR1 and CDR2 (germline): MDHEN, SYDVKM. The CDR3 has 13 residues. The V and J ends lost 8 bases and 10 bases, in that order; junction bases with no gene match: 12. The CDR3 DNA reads TGTGCCAGCTCGGACAGGGCGAATCCCCCAGCTTTCTTT. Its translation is CASSDRANPPAFF.

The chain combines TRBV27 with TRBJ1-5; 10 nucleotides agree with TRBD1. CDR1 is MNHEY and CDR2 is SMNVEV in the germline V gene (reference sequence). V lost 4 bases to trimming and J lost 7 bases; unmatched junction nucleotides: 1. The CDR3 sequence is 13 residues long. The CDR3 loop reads CASSWGQGQPQHF. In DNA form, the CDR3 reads TGTGCCAGCAGTTGGGGACAGGGGCAGCCCCAGCATTTT.

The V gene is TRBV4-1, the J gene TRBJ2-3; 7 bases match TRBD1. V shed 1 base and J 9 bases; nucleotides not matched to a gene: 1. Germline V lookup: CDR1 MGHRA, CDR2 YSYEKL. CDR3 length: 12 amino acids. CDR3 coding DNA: TGCGCCAGCAGCCAAGGAGGGGGCACGCAGTATTTT. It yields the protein CASSQGGGTQYF.

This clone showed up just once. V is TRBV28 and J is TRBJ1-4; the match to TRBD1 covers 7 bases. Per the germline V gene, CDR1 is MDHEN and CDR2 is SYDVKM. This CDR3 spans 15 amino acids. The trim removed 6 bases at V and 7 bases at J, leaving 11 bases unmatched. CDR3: CASSPLRQGSEKLFF. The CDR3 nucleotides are TGTGCCAGCAGCCCACTACGACAGGGTTCTGAAAAACTGTTTTTT. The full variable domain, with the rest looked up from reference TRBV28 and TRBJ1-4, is DVKVTQSSRYLVKRTGEKVFLECVQDMDHENMFWYRQDPGLGLRLIYFSYDVKMKEKGDIPEGYSVSREKKERFSLILESASTNQTSMYLCASSPLRQGSEKLFFGSGTQLSVL.

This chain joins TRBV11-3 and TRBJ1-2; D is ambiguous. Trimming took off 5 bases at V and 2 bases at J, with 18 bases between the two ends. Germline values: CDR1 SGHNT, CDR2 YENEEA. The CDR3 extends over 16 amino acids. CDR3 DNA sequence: TGTGCCAGCAGCCCCCGAGGGAGCCCACCCAACTATGGCTACACCTTC. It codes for CASSPRGSPPNYGYTF.

The CDR3 coding sequence is TGTGCCAGCAGCTCATCTCTAGACGGACTCTACACCTTC. Translating gives CASSSSLDGLYTF. The chain is built from TRBV11-2 and TRBJ1-2; D unresolved. Germline-derived CDR1 and CDR2 are SGHAT and FQNNGV. The CDR3 is 13 residues long. Trimming took off 4 bases at V and 10 bases at J, with 16 bases between the two ends.

The DNA for the CDR3 is TGTGCCAGTAGTATCGGAGCAGGGATGGAGACCCAGTACTTC. Translating it yields CASSIGAGMETQYF. The gene calls are TRBV19 and TRBJ2-5; D possibly corresponds to TRBD1 (5 bases). V lost 3 bases and J lost 5, with 13 bases in between. The CDR3 runs to 14 residues. Germline loops: CDR1 LNHDA, CDR2 SQIVND (reference sequence).

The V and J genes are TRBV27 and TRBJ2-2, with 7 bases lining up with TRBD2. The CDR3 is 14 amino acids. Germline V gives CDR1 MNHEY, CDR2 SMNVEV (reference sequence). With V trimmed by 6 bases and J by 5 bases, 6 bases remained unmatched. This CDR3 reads CASRGWEGTGELFF. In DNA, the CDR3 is TGTGCCAGCAGGGGGTGGGAGGGGACCGGGGAGCTGTTTTTT.

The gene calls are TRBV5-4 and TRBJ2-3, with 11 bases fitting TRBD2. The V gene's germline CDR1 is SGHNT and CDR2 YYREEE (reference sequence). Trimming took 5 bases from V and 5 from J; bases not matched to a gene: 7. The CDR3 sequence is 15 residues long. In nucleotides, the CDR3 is TGTGCCAGCAGTTCCCTAGCGGGAGGTATAGATACGCAGTATTTT. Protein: CASSSLAGGIDTQYF.

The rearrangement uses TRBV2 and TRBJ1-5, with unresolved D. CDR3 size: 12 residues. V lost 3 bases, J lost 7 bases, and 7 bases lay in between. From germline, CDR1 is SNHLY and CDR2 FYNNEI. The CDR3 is CASSDPQQPQHF. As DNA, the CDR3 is TGTGCCAGCAGTGATCCCCAACAGCCCCAGCATTTT.

The CDR3 here is CASSYNRDSYEQYF. In DNA, the CDR3 is TGTGCCAGCAGCTACAACCGGGACAGCTACGAGCAGTACTTC. V usage is TRBV7-9 and J usage is TRBJ2-7; 7 nucleotides match TRBD1. Trimming removed 4 bases from V and 3 bases from J; junction bases left unmatched: 6. The CDR3 is 14 amino acids. CDR1 is SEHNR and CDR2 is FQNEAQ in the germline V gene (reference sequence).

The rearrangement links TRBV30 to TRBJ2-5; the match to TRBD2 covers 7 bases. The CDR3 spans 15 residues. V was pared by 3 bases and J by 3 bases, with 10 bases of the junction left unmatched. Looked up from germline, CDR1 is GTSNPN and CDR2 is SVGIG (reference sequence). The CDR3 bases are TGTGCCTGGAGCCTAGGGAGCGGGGTCAAAGAGACCCAGTACTTC. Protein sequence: CAWSLGSGVKETQYF.

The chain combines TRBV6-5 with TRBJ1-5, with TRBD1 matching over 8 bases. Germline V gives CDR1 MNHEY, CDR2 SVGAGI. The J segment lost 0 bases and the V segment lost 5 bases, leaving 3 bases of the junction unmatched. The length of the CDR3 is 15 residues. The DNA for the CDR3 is TGTGCCAGCAGTCCACAGGGGGATAGCAATCAGCCCCAGCATTTT. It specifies CASSPQGDSNQPQHF.

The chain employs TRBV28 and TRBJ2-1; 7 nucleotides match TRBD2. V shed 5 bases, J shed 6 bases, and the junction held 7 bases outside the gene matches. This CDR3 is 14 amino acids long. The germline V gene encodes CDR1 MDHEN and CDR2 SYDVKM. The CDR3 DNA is TGTGCCAGCAGTGCAGAGGGAGGGATCAATGAGCAGTTCTTC. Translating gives CASSAEGGINEQFF.

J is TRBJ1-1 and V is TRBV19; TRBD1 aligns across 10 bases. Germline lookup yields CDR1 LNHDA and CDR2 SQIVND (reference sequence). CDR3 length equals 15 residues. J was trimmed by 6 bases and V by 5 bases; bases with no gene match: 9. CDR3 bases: TGTGCCAGTAGTCGTCCCGACAGGGGGCTTGCTGAAGCTTTCTTT. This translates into CASSRPDRGLAEAFF.

CDR3 loop: CASNRAGADTQYF. The CDR3, as DNA: TGTGCCAGTAATAGAGCGGGAGCGGATACGCAGTATTTT. The chain links TRBV19 to TRBJ2-3; 8 positions match TRBD2. The CDR3 runs to 13 residues. Germline CDR1 is LNHDA and CDR2 is SQIVND (reference sequence). V dropped 7 bases and J dropped 6; count of bases not matched to a gene: 6.

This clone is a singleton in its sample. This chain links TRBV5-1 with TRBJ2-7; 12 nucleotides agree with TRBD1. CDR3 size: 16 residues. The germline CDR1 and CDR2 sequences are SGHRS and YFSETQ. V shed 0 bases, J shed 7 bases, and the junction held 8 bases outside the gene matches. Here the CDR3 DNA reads TGCGCCAGCAGCTTGGGACCGGGACAGGGGGCACGGGAGCAGTACTTC. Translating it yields CASSLGPGQGAREQYF.

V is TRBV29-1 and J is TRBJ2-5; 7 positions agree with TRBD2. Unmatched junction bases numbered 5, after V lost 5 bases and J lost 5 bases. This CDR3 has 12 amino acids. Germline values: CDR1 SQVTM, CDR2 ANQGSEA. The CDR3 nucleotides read TGCAGCGTTATACCTAGCGGCGAGACCCAGTACTTC. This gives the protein CSVIPSGETQYF.

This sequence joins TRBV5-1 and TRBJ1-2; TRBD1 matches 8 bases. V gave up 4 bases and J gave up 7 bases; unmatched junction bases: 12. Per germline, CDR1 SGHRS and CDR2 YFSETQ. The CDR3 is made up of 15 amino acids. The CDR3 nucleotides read TGCGCCAGCAGCCACACAGGACAGGGATTGGGTGGCTACACCTTC. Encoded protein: CASSHTGQGLGGYTF. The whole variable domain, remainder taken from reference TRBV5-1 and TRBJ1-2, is KAGVTQTPRYLIKTRGQQVTLSCSPISGHRSVSWYQQTPGQGLQFLFEYFSETQRNKGNFPGRFSGRQFSNSRSEMNVSTLELGDSALYLCASSHTGQGLGGYTFGSGTRLTVV.